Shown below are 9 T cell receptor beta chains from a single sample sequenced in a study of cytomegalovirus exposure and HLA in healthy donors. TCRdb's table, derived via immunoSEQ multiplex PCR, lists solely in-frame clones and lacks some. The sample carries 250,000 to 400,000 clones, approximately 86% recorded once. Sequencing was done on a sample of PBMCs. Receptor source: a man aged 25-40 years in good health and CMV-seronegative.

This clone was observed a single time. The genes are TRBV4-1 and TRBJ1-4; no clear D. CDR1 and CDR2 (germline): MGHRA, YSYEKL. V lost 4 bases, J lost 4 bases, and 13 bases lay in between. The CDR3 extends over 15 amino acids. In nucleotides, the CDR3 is TGCGCCAGCAGCCGAGAACAGCTTAGTAATGAAAAACTGTTTTTT. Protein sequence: CASSREQLSNEKLFF.

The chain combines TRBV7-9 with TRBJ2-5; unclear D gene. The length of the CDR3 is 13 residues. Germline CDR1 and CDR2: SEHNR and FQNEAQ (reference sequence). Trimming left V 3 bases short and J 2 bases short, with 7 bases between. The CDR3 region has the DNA TGTGCCAGCAGCTTCATAGCACAAGAGACCCAGTACTTC. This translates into CASSFIAQETQYF.

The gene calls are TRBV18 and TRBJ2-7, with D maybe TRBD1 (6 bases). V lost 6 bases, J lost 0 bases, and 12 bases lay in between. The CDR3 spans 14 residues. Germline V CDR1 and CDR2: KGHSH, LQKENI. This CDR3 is CASSENRDSYEQYF. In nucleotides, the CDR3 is TGTGCCAGCTCCGAAAACAGGGACTCCTACGAGCAGTACTTC.

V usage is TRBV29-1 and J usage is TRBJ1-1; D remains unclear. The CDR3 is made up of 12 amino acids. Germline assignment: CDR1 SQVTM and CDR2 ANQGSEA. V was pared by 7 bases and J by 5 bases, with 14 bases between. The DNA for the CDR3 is TGCAGCGCTATGTCGCAATGGACTGAAGCTTTCTTT. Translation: CSAMSQWTEAFF.

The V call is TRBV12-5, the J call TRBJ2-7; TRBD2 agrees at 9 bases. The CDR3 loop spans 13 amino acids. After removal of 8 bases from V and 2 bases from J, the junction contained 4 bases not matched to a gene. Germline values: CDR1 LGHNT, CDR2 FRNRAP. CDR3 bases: TGTGCTAGTCTGACTAGCGGTGCCTACGAGCAGTACTTC. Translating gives CASLTSGAYEQYF.

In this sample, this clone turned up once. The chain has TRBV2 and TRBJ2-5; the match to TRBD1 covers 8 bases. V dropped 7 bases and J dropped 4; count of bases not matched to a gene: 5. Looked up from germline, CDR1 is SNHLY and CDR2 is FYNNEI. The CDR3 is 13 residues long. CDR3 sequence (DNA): TGTGCCAGCATCAGGGGGCTGCGAGAGACCCAGTACTTC. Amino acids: CASIRGLRETQYF.

The CDR3 loop is CASSQDTGGGGNIQYF. The CDR3 DNA sequence: TGCGCCAGCAGCCAAGACACAGGGGGAGGCGGGAACATTCAGTACTTC. The chain recombines TRBV4-3 with TRBJ2-4; 8 bases match TRBD1. CDR3 length: 16 residues. Losses at the gene ends were 0 bases for V and 7 bases for J; bases not matched to a gene: 8. In germline, CDR1 is LGHNA, CDR2 YSLEER.

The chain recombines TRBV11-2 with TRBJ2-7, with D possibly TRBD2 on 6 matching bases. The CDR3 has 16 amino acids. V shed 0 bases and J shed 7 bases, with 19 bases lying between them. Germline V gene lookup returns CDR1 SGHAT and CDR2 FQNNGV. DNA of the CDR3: TGTGCCAGCAGCTTAGACGGGGAGCGGGTTTCGGGTGAGCAGTACTTC. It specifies CASSLDGERVSGEQYF.

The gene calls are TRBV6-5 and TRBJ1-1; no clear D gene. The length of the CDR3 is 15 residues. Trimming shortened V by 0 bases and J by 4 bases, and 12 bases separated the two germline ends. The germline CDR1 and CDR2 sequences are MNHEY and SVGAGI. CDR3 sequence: CASSYSPGGSTEAFF. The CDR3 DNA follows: TGTGCCAGCAGTTACTCCCCGGGAGGTAGCACTGAAGCTTTCTTT.